Shown below are 18 T cell receptor beta chains from a single sample sequenced in a study of patients and donors after allogeneic stem cell transplantation (dated by TCRdb to about 2020). Library preparation used RT-PCR. The sequencer listed for this sample is NextSeq 550. The public sequencing data were trimmed at Q25 with fastp and processed into clonotypes with MiXCR by TCRdb, which kept only in-frame beta chains. CDR3 protein sequences are deduplicated, and each keeps its most common genes and DNA. The sample table holds roughly 960,000 distinct CDR3 sequences, of which about 20% were seen once. The ten largest clones represent around 6% of the sample. Sequenced sample: blood, either unsorted or a sorted T cell fraction (not recorded which). Every receptor here comes from a human donor who was either an allogeneic HSCT recipient or a stem cell or donor lymphocyte infusion donor (not recorded which). It is not recorded whose cells these are; they may come from a transplant donor.

In its sample, this clonotype was seen a few times. The V gene is TRBV4-3, the J gene TRBJ2-7, with 7 bases aligning to TRBD1. The CDR3 is made up of 13 amino acids. Germline V gene sequence: CDR1 LGHNA, CDR2 YSLEER. V lost 4 bases to trimming and J lost 6 bases; unmatched junction nucleotides: 6. The CDR3: CASSPTTGIEQYF. CDR3 bases: TGCGCCAGCAGCCCAACGACAGGGATCGAGCAGTACTTC.

This clonotype came up a few times. The CDR3 coding sequence is TGTGCCAGCAGTCTACAGGCCCCTTATGGCTACACCTTC. Amino acid sequence: CASSLQAPYGYTF. The rearrangement joins TRBV12-3 or TRBV12-4 to TRBJ1-2; D might be TRBD1 (5 bases). The ends were cut back, 5 bases at V and 5 bases at J, with 12 bases in the middle. The CDR3 extends over 13 amino acids.

The chain uses TRBV2 and TRBJ2-5, with 8 bases lining up with TRBD2. The CDR3 contains 16 residues. V lost 1 base to trimming and J lost 4 bases; unmatched junction nucleotides: 8. Germline V gives CDR1 SNHLY, CDR2 FYNNEI. The CDR3 sequence is CASSEGTGLAGETQYF. The CDR3 DNA follows: TGTGCCAGCAGTGAAGGAACCGGGCTAGCGGGAGAGACCCAGTACTTC.

A word on this clonotype: A much larger clone sits a single nucleotide away, making a read error possible. V is TRBV5-1 and J is TRBJ2-2; 7 positions agree with TRBD2. Germline assignment: CDR1 SGHRS and CDR2 YFSETQ. The length of the CDR3 is 15 residues. For the CDR3, the DNA is TGCGCCAGCAGCCCGGGACTAATGAACACCGGGGATCTGTTTTTT. It yields the protein CASSPGLMNTGDLFF. Supplemented by reference TRBV5-1 and TRBJ2-2, the full variable domain reads KAGVTQTPRYLIKTRGQQVTLSCSPISGHRSVSWYQQTPGQGLQFLFEYFSETQRNKGNFPGRFSGRQFSNSRSEMNVSTLELGDSALYLCASSPGLMNTGDLFFGEGSRLTVL.

There are a few counts of this clonotype. V gene TRBV6-1 combines with J gene TRBJ1-5; the D gene is possibly TRBD1 (6 bases). CDR1 and CDR2 (germline): MNHNS, SASEGT. This CDR3 has 15 amino acids. V lost 6 bases and J lost 0, with 12 bases in between. The chain's CDR3 is CASRNTGISNQPQHF. The CDR3 coding sequence is TGTGCCAGCAGAAACACAGGGATTAGCAATCAGCCCCAGCATTTT.

V is TRBV12-3 or TRBV12-4 and J is TRBJ1-3, with TRBD1 matching over 7 bases. The CDR3 runs to 18 residues. Trimming took 6 bases from V and 0 from J; bases not matched to a gene: 14. CDR3 DNA: TGTGCCAGCAGCTCCACTCCTGGGACAGAGCCCTCTGGAAACACCATATATTTT. Its protein is CASSSTPGTEPSGNTIYF.

In its sample, this clonotype was seen many times. This chain joins TRBV6-5 and TRBJ2-3, with D possibly matching TRBD1 (6 bases). Germline V CDR1 and CDR2: MNHEY, SVGAGI. Trimming removed 8 bases at V and 5 bases at J, with 11 bases between. The length of the CDR3 is 12 residues. CDR3 in amino acids: CASATGLDTQYF. The CDR3 DNA reads TGTGCCAGCGCAACAGGGTTAGATACGCAGTATTTT.

The chain couples TRBV12-3 or TRBV12-4 to TRBJ1-3, with D perhaps TRBD1 (5 bases). With 3 bases removed from V and 4 bases from J, the gap between germline ends came to 16 bases. The CDR3 spans 16 residues. CDR3 loop: CASSFVRLRAGNTIYF. The CDR3 coding sequence is TGTGCCAGCAGTTTCGTAAGACTCAGGGCCGGAAACACCATATATTTT.

The V call is TRBV7-2, the J call TRBJ1-6; 9 bases align to TRBD1. The V gene's germline CDR1 is SGHTA and CDR2 FQGNSA. This CDR3 contains 16 residues. V was clipped by 5 bases and J by 7 bases; unmatched bases: 9. The CDR3 loop reads CASSAQQGTGNSPLHF. The DNA of the CDR3 is TGTGCCAGCAGCGCGCAACAGGGGACAGGGAATTCACCCCTCCACTTT. Variable domain in full (rest from reference TRBV7-2 and TRBJ1-6): GAGVSQSPSNKVTEKGKDVELRCDPISGHTALYWYRQSLGQGLEFLIYFQGNSAPDKSGLPSDRFSAERTGGSVSTLTIQRTQQEDSAVYLCASSAQQGTGNSPLHFGNGTRLTVT.

This clonotype was picked up many times. The rearrangement joins TRBV7-8 to TRBJ2-1, with 10 bases lining up with TRBD2. Germline V gives CDR1 SGHVS, CDR2 FQNEAQ. The CDR3 sequence is 14 residues long. With V trimmed by 2 bases and J by 14 bases, 9 bases remained unmatched. CDR3 DNA: TGTGCCAGCAGCTTAATCGTTAGCGGGGGGACGAAGTTCTTC. Its translation is CASSLIVSGGTKFF.

The J gene is TRBJ2-5, the V gene TRBV27; no definite D call. CDR3 length: 16 residues. V gave up 2 bases and J gave up 5 bases, with 18 bases separating them. The germline CDR1 and CDR2 sequences are MNHEY and SMNVEV (reference sequence). The CDR3 reads CASSLANRPFLETQYF. In nucleotides, the CDR3 is TGTGCCAGCAGTTTAGCAAACAGACCCTTCCTGGAGACCCAGTACTTC.

V and J are TRBV5-1 and TRBJ1-1; D perhaps matches TRBD1 (6 bases). The CDR3 is made up of 15 amino acids. The ends were cut back, 4 bases at V and 0 bases at J, with 13 bases in the middle. The V gene's germline CDR1 is SGHRS and CDR2 YFSETQ. CDR3 DNA: TGCGCCAGCAGCCCGACGGACAGCTTGAACACTGAAGCTTTCTTT. This encodes CASSPTDSLNTEAFF.

This clonotype occurred many times. The CDR3 DNA is TGCAGTGCTAGGGACGGGGGCCGTAACACCGGGGAGCTGTTTTTT. Translated: CSARDGGRNTGELFF. The chain links TRBV20-1 to TRBJ2-2; D may match TRBD1 or TRBD2 (6 bases each). The germline V and J ends were trimmed by 3 bases and 2 bases, with 13 bases remaining between them. This CDR3 contains 15 residues. The germline V gene has CDR1 DFQATT and CDR2 SNEGSKA (reference sequence).

The chain recombines TRBV25-1 with TRBJ2-3; TRBD1 aligns across 8 bases. CDR3 length: 15 residues. The germline gives CDR1 MGHDK, CDR2 SYGVNS. The V gene end was trimmed by 3 bases and the J gene end by 3 bases; junction bases not matched to a gene: 5. In nucleotides, the CDR3 is TGTGCCAGCAGTGATGCAGGGGGCCGGACAGATACGCAGTATTTT. Translation: CASSDAGGRTDTQYF.

This clonotype has more than one count but fewer than ten. The chain links TRBV9 to TRBJ2-3, with no clear D. Germline assignment: CDR1 SGDLS and CDR2 YYNGEE. The CDR3 covers 14 residues. Trimming took off 4 bases at V and 6 bases at J, with 15 bases between the two ends. The CDR3 DNA sequence: TGTGCCAGCAGCCAGAACTCGGGTCGGGATACGCAGTATTTT. Its protein is CASSQNSGRDTQYF.

The chain is built from TRBV20-1 and TRBJ2-1, with TRBD2 matching 12 bases. From germline, CDR1 is DFQATT and CDR2 SNEGSKA (reference sequence). The J segment lost 9 bases and the V segment lost 3 bases, leaving 6 bases of the junction unmatched. The CDR3 extends over 14 amino acids. This chain's CDR3 is CSASTSGRSIEQFF. The CDR3 region has the DNA TGCAGTGCTAGTACTAGCGGGAGGAGTATTGAGCAGTTCTTC.

J is TRBJ1-6 and V is TRBV12-3 or TRBV12-4; D ambiguous. The length of the CDR3 is 15 residues. V was cut by 6 bases and J by 10 bases, with 19 bases left in between. CDR3 loop: CASSHGEVEGSPLHF. The CDR3 coding sequence is TGTGCCAGCAGCCATGGTGAGGTGGAGGGATCACCCCTCCACTTT.

This rearrangement joins TRBV4-1 to TRBJ1-2; D may be TRBD1 (5 bases). Germline assignment: CDR1 MGHRA and CDR2 YSYEKL. V lost 4 bases, J lost 8 bases, and 17 bases lay in between. This CDR3 is 14 amino acids long. CDR3 sequence (DNA): TGCGCCAGCAGCCCGACGGGACTCGAATGGGGCTACACCTTC. It specifies CASSPTGLEWGYTF.